These T cell receptor beta chains were read from a single sample in a study of blood T cell repertoires in COVID-19. Generated by immunoSEQ multiplex PCR, the TCRdb table keeps only in-frame clones and is missing some. In the table there are roughly 24,000 clones, about 75% of which are singletons. Sequencing used peripheral blood. The receptors were gathered from a man of 80 years or more with active or convalescent COVID-19. The CDR3 runs from the conserved cysteine through the conserved F or W. Each record gives: V gene, D gene, J gene, CDR3 length, clone size, CDR3 protein, CDR3 DNA. A D gene is named only where the DNA matches it firmly. Clone sizes are given selectively: once, few, many, or a class where the clone is expanded.

V: TRBV7-3; D: TRBD2; J: TRBJ2-3; length: 16; size: NA; CDR3: CASSRGLAGGPDTQYF; DNA: TGTGCCAGCAGCCGGGGACTAGCGGGGGGCCCAGATACGCAGTATTTT
V: TRBV2; D: TRBD1; J: TRBJ2-4; length: 14; size: few; CDR3: CASRSTGVKNIQYF; DNA: TGTGCCAGCAGGAGTACAGGGGTCAAAAACATTCAGTACTTC
V: TRBV6-6; D: NA; J: TRBJ1-1; length: 15; size: NA; CDR3: CASSAAGALNTEAFF; DNA: TGTGCCAGCAGTGCAGCGGGGGCACTGAACACTGAAGCTTTCTTT
V: TRBV14; D: TRBD1; J: TRBJ2-5; length: 16; size: NA; CDR3: CASSQWGQVKRETQYF; DNA: TGTGCCAGCAGCCAATGGGGACAGGTCAAACGGGAGACCCAGTACTTC
V: TRBV29-1; D: NA; J: TRBJ1-1; length: 10; size: once; CDR3: CSTHNTEAFF; DNA: TGCAGCACTCATAACACTGAAGCTTTCTTT
V: TRBV5-5; D: NA; J: TRBJ2-7; length: 14; size: NA; CDR3: CASSKRSGTYEQYF; DNA: TGTGCCAGCAGCAAGAGATCAGGGACCTACGAGCAGTACTTC
V: TRBV5-5; D: NA; J: TRBJ1-5; length: 13; size: NA; CDR3: CASSFRDNQPQHF; DNA: TGTGCCAGCAGCTTCCGAGACAATCAGCCCCAGCATTTT
V: TRBV7-2; D: TRBD2; J: TRBJ2-1; length: 16; size: NA; CDR3: CASSLVGTSGSNEQFF; DNA: TGTGCCAGCAGCCTCGTAGGGACTAGCGGGAGCAATGAGCAGTTCTTC
V: TRBV29-1; D: NA; J: TRBJ1-2; length: 13; size: NA; CDR3: CSVEDQRGNGYTF; DNA: TGCAGCGTTGAAGATCAGCGGGGAAATGGCTACACCTTC
V: TRBV19; D: NA; J: TRBJ2-7; length: 13; size: NA; CDR3: CASSEGSSYEQYF; DNA: TGTGCCAGTAGTGAGGGTAGCAGCTACGAGCAGTACTTC
V: TRBV4-3; D: TRBD2; J: TRBJ2-5; length: 15; size: few; CDR3: CASSQMGGQGETQYF; DNA: TGCGCCAGCAGCCAGATGGGAGGGCAGGGAGAGACCCAGTACTTC
V: TRBV28; D: NA; J: TRBJ2-7; length: 12; size: NA; CDR3: CASSVGSYEQYF; DNA: TGTGCCAGCAGTGTCGGTTCCTACGAGCAGTACTTC
V: TRBV27; D: NA; J: TRBJ1-6; length: 15; size: NA; CDR3: CASRTDWGRNSPLHF; DNA: TGTGCCAGCAGGACCGACTGGGGGCGCAATTCACCCCTCCACTTT
V: TRBV28; D: TRBD1; J: TRBJ1-2; length: 17; size: NA; CDR3: CASSPGQGMRVNYGYTF; DNA: TGTGCCAGCAGTCCAGGACAGGGAATGAGAGTCAACTATGGCTACACCTTC
V: TRBV6-4; D: TRBD1; J: TRBJ2-7; length: 17; size: NA; CDR3: CASSDRDRGRVICEQYF; DNA: TGTGCCAGCAGTGACCGGGACAGGGGGCGCGTCATCTGCGAGCAGTACTTC
V: TRBV3-1/TRBV3-2; D: TRBD1; J: TRBJ2-7; length: 13; size: NA; CDR3: CASRGQGTYEQYF; DNA: TGTGCCAGCAGAGGACAGGGTACCTACGAGCAGTACTTC
V: TRBV12-3/TRBV12-4; D: NA; J: TRBJ1-1; length: 13; size: NA; CDR3: CASSLRGRAEAFF; DNA: TGTGCCAGCAGTTTACGAGGGAGGGCTGAAGCTTTCTTT
V: TRBV29-1; D: TRBD1; J: TRBJ1-1; length: 12; size: NA; CDR3: CSANTGGTEAFF; DNA: TGCAGCGCCAACACAGGGGGGACTGAAGCTTTCTTT
V: TRBV9; D: NA; J: TRBJ1-3; length: 15; size: NA; CDR3: CASSQGRGSGNTIYF; DNA: TGTGCCAGCAGCCAGGGGAGGGGCTCTGGAAACACCATATATTTT
V: TRBV12-3/TRBV12-4; D: NA; J: TRBJ2-1; length: 12; size: NA; CDR3: CASSYRFYEQFF; DNA: TGTGCCAGCAGCTACAGGTTCTATGAGCAGTTCTTC
V: TRBV7-2; D: NA; J: TRBJ2-1; length: 15; size: NA; CDR3: CASSLGASSYNEQFF; DNA: TGTGCCAGCAGCTTAGGGGCTAGCAGCTACAATGAGCAGTTCTTC
V: TRBV19; D: TRBD1; J: TRBJ2-7; length: 15; size: NA; CDR3: CASTDRTGGSYEQYF; DNA: TGTGCCAGTACCGATCGGACAGGGGGCTCCTACGAGCAGTACTTC
V: TRBV5-1; D: TRBD1; J: TRBJ2-3; length: 14; size: NA; CDR3: CASSLGGQTDTQYF; DNA: TGCGCCAGCAGCTTGGGGGGACAGACAGATACGCAGTATTTT
V: TRBV11-3; D: NA; J: TRBJ2-1; length: 16; size: NA; CDR3: CASSLDLNGRGNEQFF; DNA: TGTGCCAGCAGCTTAGATCTAAACGGGAGAGGCAATGAGCAGTTCTTC
V: TRBV6-5; D: TRBD1; J: TRBJ2-5; length: 15; size: NA; CDR3: CASSATGTGSETQYF; DNA: TGTGCCAGCAGCGCAACCGGGACAGGGTCCGAGACCCAGTACTTC
V: TRBV6-5; D: TRBD1; J: TRBJ2-7; length: 14; size: NA; CDR3: CASSNYRGRYEQYF; DNA: TGTGCCAGCAGTAACTACAGGGGCCGTTACGAGCAGTACTTC
V: TRBV28; D: NA; J: TRBJ2-1; length: 14; size: few; CDR3: CASKVGGSQQEQFF; DNA: TGTGCCAGCAAGGTGGGAGGCTCCCAGCAGGAGCAGTTCTTC
V: TRBV10-1; D: NA; J: TRBJ2-2; length: 15; size: NA; CDR3: CASSGSPSGTGELFF; DNA: TGCGCCAGCAGTGGGTCGCCGAGTGGCACCGGGGAGCTGTTTTTT
V: TRBV19; D: NA; J: TRBJ1-1; length: 14; size: NA; CDR3: CASSPAIQNTEAFF; DNA: TGTGCCAGTAGTCCCGCGATCCAGAACACTGAAGCTTTCTTT
V: TRBV18; D: NA; J: TRBJ2-7; length: 14; size: NA; CDR3: CASSPNSPSYEQYF; DNA: TGTGCCAGCTCACCAAACAGCCCCTCCTACGAGCAGTACTTT
V: TRBV15; D: NA; J: TRBJ2-3; length: 15; size: NA; CDR3: CATSRDLGGADTQYF; DNA: TGTGCCACCAGCAGAGATCTAGGAGGCGCAGATACGCAGTATTTT
V: TRBV6-5; D: TRBD2; J: TRBJ2-7; length: 16; size: NA; CDR3: CASSYLRTSGLYEQYF; DNA: TGTGCCAGCAGTTATCTCCGGACTAGCGGGCTCTACGAGCAGTACTTC
V: TRBV14; D: NA; J: TRBJ1-4; length: 14; size: NA; CDR3: CASSHDGGDEKLFF; DNA: TGTGCCAGCAGCCATGATGGCGGGGATGAAAAACTGTTTTTT
V: TRBV6-5; D: TRBD1; J: TRBJ1-2; length: 13; size: NA; CDR3: CASGTGLRDGYTF; DNA: TGTGCCAGCGGGACAGGGCTACGTGACGGCTACACCTTC
V: TRBV14; D: NA; J: TRBJ2-7; length: 17; size: NA; CDR3: CASSQRTAWGMNYEQYF; DNA: TGTGCCAGCAGCCAAAGGACAGCTTGGGGCATGAACTACGAGCAGTACTTC
V: TRBV9; D: TRBD1; J: TRBJ1-2; length: 11; size: NA; CDR3: CASTGQGGYTF; DNA: TGTGCCAGCACCGGACAGGGCGGCTACACCTTC
V: TRBV11-2; D: TRBD2; J: TRBJ2-2; length: 15; size: NA; CDR3: CASSFTSGGTGELFF; DNA: TGTGCCAGCAGCTTTACTAGCGGGGGGACCGGGGAGCTGTTTTTT
V: TRBV19; D: NA; J: TRBJ2-1; length: 18; size: NA; CDR3: CASSPRASRPQTGNEQFF; DNA: TGTGCCAGTAGTCCTCGCGCCTCGCGCCCTCAGACGGGCAATGAGCAGTTCTTC